Shown below are 2 T cell receptor beta chains from a single sample sequenced in a study of cytomegalovirus exposure and HLA in healthy donors. Sequencing used immunoSEQ multiplex PCR; TCRdb keeps in-frame clones, though not all of them. The table lists some 240,000 clones, over 80% of them singletons, with around 5.4% in the top ten. The sequenced sample was PBMCs. The receptors originated from a woman younger than 30 in good health and CMV-seronegative.

This clone was picked up one time. A much larger clone lies a single base off, so this may be a read error. The J gene is TRBJ2-5, the V gene TRBV2; D remains unclear. Trimming took 6 bases from V and 2 from J, leaving 4 bases between them. The CDR3 is 11 residues long. Germline V lookup: CDR1 SNHLY, CDR2 FYNNEI. The CDR3 spells CASSLQETQYF. The CDR3 DNA sequence: TGTGCCAGCAGCCTACAAGAGACCCAGTACTTC.

This chain joins TRBV7-3 and TRBJ1-2, with D perhaps TRBD1 (5 bases). This CDR3 has 15 amino acids. V was trimmed by 1 base and J by 4 bases, leaving 13 bases between them. CDR1 is SGHTA and CDR2 is FQGTGA in the germline V gene. For the CDR3, the DNA is TGTGCCAGCAGCTTAATGGCAGGGACCCCCTATGGCTACACCTTC. This codes for CASSLMAGTPYGYTF.